This T cell receptor (beta chain) stems from a study of response to subunit inactivated influenza vaccine. Study conclusions and caveats: Few additional T cells are recruited per seasonal influenza vaccination, authors suggested.

This clonotype was counted only a few times. Its cognate antigen is unknown. MiXCR, run by TCRdb on the RT-PCR reads, gives a single entry per CDR3 protein. The sample lists 650,000 to 700,000 distinct CDR3 sequences, around a sixth seen once, with 11% in the top ten. Trimming removed 2 bases from V and 5 bases from J; junction bases left unmatched: 0. This CDR3 comprises 13 residues. Germline values: CDR1 MNHEY, CDR2 SVGAGI. This sequence originates from a man aged 50 or older who received an inactivated influenza vaccine. This sample comprised PBMCs from blood, obtained about 11 days after vaccination. The gene calls are TRBV6-5 and TRBJ1-5, with 7 bases identical to TRBD1. The CDR3 region has the DNA TGTGCCAGCAGTTACGACAGGGATCAGCCCCAGCATTTT. This gives the protein CASSYDRDQPQHF.